The 16 T cell receptor beta chains given below trace back to one sample, sequenced in a study of blood T cell repertoires in COVID-19. TCRdb's copy holds only in-frame clones and misses some; the assay was immunoSEQ multiplex PCR. The table records about 220,000 clones, approximately 77% of them present only once. Sequencing was done on a sample of peripheral blood. The origin of the receptors is a woman of 80 years or more with acute or convalescent COVID-19.

The CDR3 protein is CASRRLAGGLTISEQFF. CDR3 nucleotide sequence: TGTGCCAGCAGAAGACTAGCGGGGGGCCTAACAATTAGTGAGCAGTTCTTC. J is TRBJ2-1 and V is TRBV2; 13 bases fit TRBD2. Per germline, CDR1 SNHLY and CDR2 FYNNEI. CDR3 length equals 17 residues. The V segment lost 6 bases and the J segment 9 bases; nucleotides outside the gene matches: 14.

A few counts support this clone. The V and J genes are TRBV29-1 and TRBJ1-1; D is possibly TRBD1 (6 bases). Germline V lookup: CDR1 SQVTM, CDR2 ANQGSEA. The CDR3 is 13 amino acids. V shed 5 bases and J shed 7 bases, with 17 bases lying between them. CDR3 sequence reads: CSVYSGGQSEAFF. As DNA, the CDR3 is TGCAGCGTTTATTCTGGGGGCCAGAGTGAAGCTTTCTTT.

This chain joins TRBV6-5 and TRBJ1-1; perhaps TRBD1 as D (5 bases). Germline V gene data show CDR1 as MNHEY and CDR2 as SVGAGI. Trimming stripped 6 bases from V and 1 base from J, with 15 bases between. This CDR3 has 15 residues. CDR3 protein: CASRFWGEQNTEAFF. DNA for the CDR3: TGTGCCAGCAGGTTTTGGGGGGAGCAGAACACTGAAGCTTTCTTT.

In nucleotides, the CDR3 is TGTGCCAGCAGCCGAGACAGGGGCACGGCTTTCTTT. It yields the protein CASSRDRGTAFF. The chain joins TRBV7-2 to TRBJ1-1; the match to TRBD1 covers 8 bases. Germline V lookup: CDR1 SGHTA, CDR2 FQGNSA. With 5 bases clipped from V and 11 bases from J, the junction kept 7 bases outside the gene matches. There are 12 residues in the CDR3.

The chain carries TRBV19 and TRBJ1-2, with unresolved D. The CDR3 is 11 residues long. Looked up from germline, CDR1 is LNHDA and CDR2 is SQIVND (reference sequence). Trimming stripped 7 bases from V and 8 bases from J, with 11 bases between. In DNA, the CDR3 is TGTGCCAGTATCGGGGTTGGCGGCTACACCTTC. Its protein product is CASIGVGGYTF.

This clone was detected only a few times. The CDR3 DNA is TGTGCCAGCAGCCTAACAGGGGGGAAAGGAAACACCATATATTTT. Translation gives CASSLTGGKGNTIYF. V usage is TRBV11-3 and J usage is TRBJ1-3; 8 nucleotides align to TRBD1. Germline V gives CDR1 SGHNT, CDR2 YENEEA. The ends lost 5 bases at V and 4 bases at J; junction bases unmatched: 7. This CDR3 has 15 residues.

The chain couples TRBV12-5 to TRBJ2-7; no definite D call. Trimming removed 5 bases from V and 6 bases from J, with 8 bases in between. CDR3 length: 11 amino acids. Germline assignment: CDR1 LGHNT and CDR2 FRNRAP. The CDR3 sequence is CASGISGEQYF. The CDR3 DNA reads as TGTGCTAGTGGTATCTCGGGCGAGCAGTACTTC. The full variable domain, completed using reference TRBV12-5 and TRBJ2-7, is DARVTQTPRHKVTEMGQEVTMRCQPILGHNTVFWYRQTMMQGLELLAYFRNRAPLDDSGMPKDRFSAEMPDATLATLKIQPSEPRDSAVYFCASGISGEQYFGPGTRLTVT.

This chain joins TRBV19 and TRBJ2-2, with 8 bases matching TRBD2. This CDR3 is built from 18 residues. J was trimmed by 1 base and V by 5 bases; bases with no gene match: 12. Germline lookup yields CDR1 LNHDA and CDR2 SQIVND (reference sequence). The CDR3 spells CASSPFTGGARNTGELFF. The CDR3 region has the DNA TGTGCCAGTAGTCCCTTCACGGGAGGGGCCCGGAACACCGGGGAGCTGTTTTTT.

The sample holds one count of this clone. The V gene is TRBV5-4, the J gene TRBJ2-7; TRBD1 matches 9 bases. The CDR3 has 14 residues. J was trimmed by 2 bases and V by 4 bases; bases with no gene match: 4. Per germline, CDR1 SGHNT and CDR2 YYREEE (reference sequence). In DNA, the CDR3 is TGTGCCAGCAGCCCAGACAGGGGGGCCTACGAGCAGTACTTC. The encoded protein is CASSPDRGAYEQYF. Drawing the rest from reference TRBV5-4 and TRBJ2-7, the complete variable domain is ETGVTQSPTHLIKTRGQQVTLRCSSQSGHNTVSWYQQALGQGPQFIFQYYREEENGRGNFPPRFSGLQFPNYSSELNVNALELDDSALYLCASSPDRGAYEQYFGPGTRLTVT.

The chain's CDR3 is CASSWSDQPQHF. The CDR3, as DNA: TGTGCCAGCAGTTGGAGTGATCAGCCCCAGCATTTT. The chain carries TRBV28 and TRBJ1-5; D ambiguous. In germline, CDR1 is MDHEN, CDR2 SYDVKM. V was clipped by 4 bases and J by 5 bases, with 6 bases between them. This CDR3 contains 12 residues.

The gene calls are TRBV9 and TRBJ2-7; TRBD1 is a possible D gene (6 bases). Germline assignment: CDR1 SGDLS and CDR2 YYNGEE. V lost 3 bases and J lost 6, with 16 bases in between. CDR3 size: 14 residues. For the CDR3, the DNA is TGTGCCAGCAGCGCGAACTCGGACAGCTCCGAGCAGTACTTC. Its protein product is CASSANSDSSEQYF.

The J gene is TRBJ2-7, the V gene TRBV5-6, with 7 bases aligning to TRBD1. J gave up 6 bases and V 0 bases, and 3 bases lay outside the gene matches. CDR3 length: 13 residues. Germline V CDR1 and CDR2: SGHDT, YYEEEE. The CDR3 here is CASSLGQGSEQYF. The CDR3 DNA follows: TGTGCCAGCAGCTTGGGACAGGGTAGCGAGCAGTACTTC.

The rearrangement links TRBV5-1 to TRBJ2-2; 7 bases are a match to TRBD1. V shed 0 bases, J shed 6 bases, and the junction held 8 bases outside the gene matches. Germline V CDR1 and CDR2: SGHRS, YFSETQ. This CDR3 comprises 16 residues. This CDR3 reads CASSLGDSSVAGELFF. For the CDR3, the DNA is TGCGCCAGCAGCTTGGGGGACAGTAGCGTCGCCGGGGAGCTGTTTTTT.

The V gene is TRBV28, the J gene TRBJ1-1, with a weak D call TRBD1 (5 bases). CDR3 size: 15 residues. V lost 7 bases and J lost 1, with 16 bases in between. Germline V lookup: CDR1 MDHEN, CDR2 SYDVKM. CDR3 DNA sequence: TGTGCCAGCAAAGGGACCAGCGGGTGGAACACTGAAGCTTTCTTT. Amino acid sequence: CASKGTSGWNTEAFF.

The chain combines TRBV7-2 with TRBJ2-2, with 10 bases that match TRBD1. CDR1 is SGHTA and CDR2 is FQGNSA in the germline V gene. The CDR3 covers 15 residues. V dropped 5 bases and J dropped 4; count of bases not matched to a gene: 4. CDR3 in DNA: TGTGCCAGCAGCGTACGGACAGGGGGCACCGGGGAGCTGTTTTTT. The encoded protein is CASSVRTGGTGELFF.

CDR3 in DNA: TGTGCCATCAGTCAGGGTCTCGCCGGGACCGGGGAGCTGTTTTTT. Translation: CAISQGLAGTGELFF. The chain links TRBV10-3 to TRBJ2-2; the D gene is possibly TRBD1 (5 bases). The CDR3 has 15 residues. V gave up 5 bases and J gave up 5 bases, with 15 bases separating them. Per germline, CDR1 ENHRY and CDR2 SYGVKD.